This T cell receptor (beta chain) stems from a study of Graves' ophthalmopathy and Graves' hyperthyroidism. Study background: Peripheral blood (taken before any treatment) was collected at initial diagnosis.

This clonotype was observed at least ten times. Antigen specificity is unknown. Whole-study findings and limits: The authors also found most expanded thyroid clonotypes above 0.001 frequency in blood.

Amplified material comprised TCR beta CDR3 regions derived from RNA transcripts. HTBI-primed first-round RT-PCR preceded second-round multiplex PCR. A single record per CDR3 protein comes from TCRdb applying MiXCR to the multiplex PCR reads. The profile shows about 210,000 distinct CDR3 sequences, 25% to 35% of them singletons. Unmatched junction bases numbered 10, after V lost 7 bases and J lost 5 bases. The CDR3 covers 16 residues. Germline V gene data show CDR1 as LGHNT and CDR2 as FRNRAP. The sequence derives from a man aged 45-65 years with Graves' ophthalmopathy. Sequencing used peripheral blood. The chain couples TRBV12-5 to TRBJ2-2; 10 nucleotides agree with TRBD1. DNA for the CDR3: TGTGCTAGTGCCCGGGACAGGGGTTATTTGACCGGGGAGCTGTTTTTT. Protein sequence: CASARDRGYLTGELFF.